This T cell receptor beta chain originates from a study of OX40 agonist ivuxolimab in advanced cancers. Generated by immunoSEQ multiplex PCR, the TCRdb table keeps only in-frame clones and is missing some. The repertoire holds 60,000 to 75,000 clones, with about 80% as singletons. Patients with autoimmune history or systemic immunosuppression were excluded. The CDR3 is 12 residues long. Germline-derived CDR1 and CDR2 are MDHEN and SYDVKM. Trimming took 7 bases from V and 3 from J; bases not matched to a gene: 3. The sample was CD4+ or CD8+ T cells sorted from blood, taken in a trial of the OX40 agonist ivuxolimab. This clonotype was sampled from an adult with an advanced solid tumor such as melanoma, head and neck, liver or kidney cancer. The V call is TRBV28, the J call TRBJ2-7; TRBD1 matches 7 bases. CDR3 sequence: CASTRDSYEQYF. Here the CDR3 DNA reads TGTGCCAGCACCCGGGACAGCTACGAGCAGTACTTC.